This passage covers 31 T cell receptor beta chains from one sample sequenced in a study of cytomegalovirus exposure and HLA in healthy donors. A multiplex PCR was run with 60 Vbeta primers and 13 Jbeta primers. Repertoires were generated with immunoSEQ multiplex PCR, while TCRdb's copy carries only in-frame clones and drops some. Its clone listing holds about 60,000 clones. Sequences were obtained from PBMCs. These receptors came from a woman in her late teens or twenties in good health and CMV-seronegative.

This chain joins TRBV6-1 and TRBJ1-5, with D maybe TRBD1 (5 bases). This CDR3 spans 16 amino acids. Trimming pared 4 bases from V and 1 base from J, leaving 14 bases between. Germline CDR1 is MNHNS and CDR2 is SASEGT. Here the CDR3 DNA reads TGTGCCAGCAGTGGGATGGGCCCAGGGAGCAATCAGCCCCAGCATTTT. Residues: CASSGMGPGSNQPQHF.

The V call is TRBV29-1, the J call TRBJ2-7; 7 bases agree with TRBD1. The CDR3 contains 15 residues. V was clipped by 1 base and J by 3 bases; unmatched bases: 9. Germline loops: CDR1 SQVTM, CDR2 ANQGSEA. The CDR3 DNA is TGCAGCGTTGAAGCAACCCGGGACAGTGGCTACGAGCAGTACTTC. Translating it yields CSVEATRDSGYEQYF.

This rearrangement joins TRBV28 to TRBJ1-4; D ambiguous. The CDR3 consists of 15 residues. The germline CDR1 and CDR2 sequences are MDHEN and SYDVKM. The germline V and J ends were trimmed by 6 bases and 0 bases, with 11 bases remaining between them. CDR3 coding DNA: TGTGCCAGCAGCCGCCAGGTTGCAACTAATGAAAAACTGTTTTTT. Translation gives CASSRQVATNEKLFF.

V and J are TRBV5-4 and TRBJ2-7, with 7 bases matching TRBD2. Germline CDR1 and CDR2: SGHNT and YYREEE (reference sequence). The CDR3 has 17 amino acids. After removal of 6 bases from V and 0 bases from J, the junction contained 15 bases not matched to a gene. The CDR3 loop reads CASTQRGSLQTSYEQYF. The CDR3 coding sequence is TGTGCCAGCACACAGCGGGGTTCCCTCCAAACCTCCTACGAGCAGTACTTC.

As to this clone: Other DNA sequences in the same sample also yield this CDR3. The chain is built from TRBV5-1 and TRBJ2-1, with 11 positions matching TRBD2. Per germline, CDR1 SGHRS and CDR2 YFSETQ. This CDR3 is 15 amino acids long. V shed 4 bases and J 4 bases; nucleotides not matched to a gene: 4. CDR3 sequence (DNA): TGCGCCAGCAGCACGGGACTAGCGGATTACAATGAGCAGTTCTTC. Translating gives CASSTGLADYNEQFF.

This rearrangement joins TRBV10-2 to TRBJ1-2; the D is unclear. Trimming removed 6 bases at V and 7 bases at J, with 21 bases between. Germline V gene sequence: CDR1 WSHSY, CDR2 SAAADI. The CDR3 is 15 amino acids. DNA for the CDR3: TGCGCCAGCAGCCCTCGTCCGACAAGGTTAAGTGGCTACACCTTC. Its translation: CASSPRPTRLSGYTF.

The chain carries TRBV27 and TRBJ2-6; maybe TRBD2 (5 bases). Trimming cost V 6 bases and J 4 bases, with 13 bases left between them. Looked up from germline, CDR1 is MNHEY and CDR2 is SMNVEV (reference sequence). The CDR3 has 15 amino acids. CDR3 bases: TGTGCCAGCAGGGCTTGGGGAGCAGGGGCCAACGTCCTGACTTTC. Encoded protein: CASRAWGAGANVLTF.

The V call is TRBV7-9, the J call TRBJ1-1; D is uncertain. Between the trimmed V and J ends, which lost 2 bases and 5 bases, there was a span of 6 bases. CDR1 and CDR2 (germline): SEHNR, FQNEAQ (reference sequence). CDR3 length equals 12 residues. CDR3 nucleotides: TGTGCCAGCAGCTTAAAGAGGACTGAAGCTTTCTTT. Translating it yields CASSLKRTEAFF.

The V call is TRBV5-1, the J call TRBJ1-2; TRBD1 might be the D (5 bases). Germline-derived CDR1 and CDR2 are SGHRS and YFSETQ. Trimming pared 1 base from V and 5 bases from J, leaving 6 bases between. The CDR3 is 12 residues long. Written as DNA, the CDR3 is TGCGCCAGCAGCTTGTCAGGGTATGGCTACACCTTC. This translates into CASSLSGYGYTF.

The gene calls are TRBV25-1 and TRBJ1-3, with D possibly TRBD1 on 5 matching bases. The germline CDR1 and CDR2 sequences are MGHDK and SYGVNS. Trimming pared 1 base from V and 4 bases from J, leaving 5 bases between. This CDR3 has 13 residues. CDR3 DNA sequence: TGTGCCAGCAGTGAATCAGGGGGAAACACCATATATTTT. This sequence encodes CASSESGGNTIYF.

The V call is TRBV29-1, the J call TRBJ2-6; 9 bases fit TRBD2. CDR1 is SQVTM, CDR2 ANQGSEA, per germline. The CDR3 extends over 20 amino acids. J gave up 0 bases and V 5 bases, and 17 bases lay outside the gene matches. CDR3 DNA sequence: TGCAGCGTTCTCCCCACCCTCTTAGCGGGAGATTTCTCTGGGGCCAACGTCCTGACTTTC. It translates to CSVLPTLLAGDFSGANVLTF.

The rearrangement uses TRBV11-2 and TRBJ2-5, with D possibly being TRBD1 (6 bases). This CDR3 is built from 13 residues. Germline CDR1 SGHAT, CDR2 FQNNGV. V shed 5 bases and J shed 2 bases, with 9 bases lying between them. CDR3 sequence: CASSPGQQETQYF. CDR3 coding DNA: TGTGCCAGCAGCCCAGGACAGCAAGAGACCCAGTACTTC.

The V call is TRBV19, the J call TRBJ2-5; tentatively, D is TRBD1 (6 bases). Germline V gives CDR1 LNHDA, CDR2 SQIVND (reference sequence). The CDR3 spans 13 residues. The chain's CDR3 is CASRGRNQETQYF. CDR3 DNA sequence: TGTGCTAGCAGGGGCCGAAACCAAGAGACCCAGTACTTC.

The chain employs TRBV30 and TRBJ1-2, with D possibly being TRBD1 (5 bases). V was clipped by 0 bases and J by 5 bases, with 13 bases between them. The CDR3 extends over 14 amino acids. The germline CDR1 and CDR2 sequences are GTSNPN and SVGIG (reference sequence). CDR3 DNA sequence: TGTGCCTGGAGTGTACTGGGGGGAGGGTATGGCTACACCTTC. This sequence encodes CAWSVLGGGYGYTF.

This chain connects TRBV7-2 to TRBJ2-7; TRBD1 matches at 7 bases. V shed 0 bases and J 4 bases; nucleotides not matched to a gene: 6. The CDR3 totals 15 residues. Per germline, CDR1 SGHTA and CDR2 FQGNSA. The CDR3 nucleotides are TGTGCCAGCAGCTTAGCTTCAGGGGGTGAATACGAGCAGTACTTC. Translation gives CASSLASGGEYEQYF. The whole variable domain, filled in from reference TRBV7-2 and TRBJ2-7, reads GAGVSQSPSNKVTEKGKDVELRCDPISGHTALYWYRQSLGQGLEFLIYFQGNSAPDKSGLPSDRFSAERTGGSVSTLTIQRTQQEDSAVYLCASSLASGGEYEQYFGPGTRLTVT.

The chain uses TRBV19 and TRBJ1-2; no reliable D call. Per the germline V gene, CDR1 is LNHDA and CDR2 is SQIVND (reference sequence). V lost 3 bases, J lost 7 bases, and 15 bases lay in between. The CDR3 loop spans 14 amino acids. CDR3 residues: CASSIGRRGSGYTF. The CDR3 DNA reads TGTGCCAGTAGTATCGGCAGGCGGGGATCTGGCTACACCTTC.

The chain combines TRBV6-5 with TRBJ1-2, with 8 nucleotides matching TRBD1. Germline V gene sequence: CDR1 MNHEY, CDR2 SVGAGI. The CDR3 length is 15 residues. V dropped 6 bases and J dropped 3; count of bases not matched to a gene: 9. The chain's CDR3 is CASSRLPTGDYGYTF. As DNA, the CDR3 is TGTGCCAGCAGCCGCCTCCCGACAGGGGACTATGGCTACACCTTC.

The CDR3 here is CANGQGRRANTGELFF. The CDR3 nucleotides are TGTGCCAATGGACAGGGGCGGAGGGCTAACACCGGGGAGCTGTTTTTT. The chain has TRBV6-7 and TRBJ2-2, with 9 bases aligning to TRBD1. TRBV6-7 is an ORF, with its function uncertain. V lost 10 bases to trimming and J lost 2 bases; unmatched junction nucleotides: 11. The CDR3 is made up of 16 amino acids.

This CDR3 reads CASSPDRDGYTF. In DNA, the CDR3 is TGTGCCAGCAGCCCCGACAGGGATGGCTACACCTTC. The chain employs TRBV16 and TRBJ1-2, with TRBD1 matching over 7 bases. Germline CDR1 reads KGHSY; CDR2 reads FQNENV. This CDR3 spans 12 amino acids. V trimming: 4 bases; J trimming: 6 bases; junction bases outside the gene matches: 2.

The chain is built from TRBV5-1 and TRBJ1-1; unclear D gene. The CDR3 spans 15 residues. Germline V lookup: CDR1 SGHRS, CDR2 YFSETQ. V was clipped by 7 bases and J by 6 bases, with 22 bases between them. CDR3: CASETGPSAGSEAFF. In DNA, the CDR3 is TGCGCCAGCGAGACGGGCCCCTCCGCGGGGTCTGAAGCTTTCTTT.

The chain recombines TRBV18 with TRBJ1-4; 9 positions agree with TRBD1. Germline trimming cut 6 bases from V and 8 bases from J; bases unmatched to any gene: 10. The CDR3 runs 15 residues. CDR1 KGHSH and CDR2 LQKENI come from the germline V gene. The CDR3 nucleotides read TGTGCCAGCTCCGATTCGGACAGGGGTATGGAAAAACTGTTTTTT. Residues: CASSDSDRGMEKLFF. The variable domain in full, completed from reference TRBV18 and TRBJ1-4, reads NAGVMQNPRHLVRRRGQEARLRCSPMKGHSHVYWYRQLPEEGLKFMVYLQKENIIDESGMPKERFSAEFPKEGPSILRIQQVVRGDSAAYFCASSDSDRGMEKLFFGSGTQLSVL.

The chain is built from TRBV5-1 and TRBJ1-1; 8 positions match TRBD1. V lost 5 bases and J lost 4; bases outside the gene matches: 7. The CDR3 is made up of 14 amino acids. CDR1 and CDR2 (germline): SGHRS, YFSETQ. CDR3 nucleotides: TGCGCCAGCAGTTATCAGGGGGCTGGCACTGAAGCTTTCTTT. Amino acid sequence: CASSYQGAGTEAFF.

The V call is TRBV5-4, the J call TRBJ2-5, with 16 bases lining up with TRBD2. The germline CDR1 and CDR2 sequences are SGHNT and YYREEE (reference sequence). Trimming cost V 4 bases and J 5 bases; bases outside gene matches: 8. The CDR3 loop spans 17 amino acids. In nucleotides, the CDR3 is TGTGCCAGCAGCCCCGGGACTAGCGGGGGGGAAGGCGAGACCCAGTACTTC. This codes for CASSPGTSGGEGETQYF.

V usage is TRBV5-1 and J usage is TRBJ1-2; 7 nucleotides align to TRBD1. The germline V gene has CDR1 SGHRS and CDR2 YFSETQ. The length of the CDR3 is 15 residues. The V and J ends lost 1 base and 4 bases, in that order; junction bases with no gene match: 7. CDR3 sequence reads: CASSLTLRTGYGYTF. The CDR3 coding sequence is TGCGCCAGCAGCTTGACCCTCCGGACAGGCTATGGCTACACCTTC. The whole variable domain, filled in from reference TRBV5-1 and TRBJ1-2, reads KAGVTQTPRYLIKTRGQQVTLSCSPISGHRSVSWYQQTPGQGLQFLFEYFSETQRNKGNFPGRFSGRQFSNSRSEMNVSTLELGDSALYLCASSLTLRTGYGYTFGSGTRLTVV.

The J gene is TRBJ1-2, the V gene TRBV29-1; the match to TRBD1 covers 7 bases. Germline V gives CDR1 SQVTM, CDR2 ANQGSEA. Trimming cost V 1 base and J 1 base; bases outside gene matches: 6. This CDR3 region has 15 residues. The CDR3 DNA follows: TGCAGCGTTGAAGGGGGACAGCACCGTAACTATGGCTACACCTTC. Its protein product is CSVEGGQHRNYGYTF.

The chain employs TRBV13 and TRBJ2-1; 8 bases match TRBD1. The V segment lost 5 bases and the J segment 2 bases; nucleotides outside the gene matches: 2. There are 14 residues in the CDR3. Germline CDR1 and CDR2: PRHDT and FYEKMQ (reference sequence). The CDR3 is CASSPGGPYNEQFF. CDR3 bases: TGTGCCAGCAGCCCAGGGGGCCCCTACAATGAGCAGTTCTTC.

This chain connects TRBV28 to TRBJ1-1, with D perhaps matching TRBD1 (6 bases). V was clipped by 6 bases and J by 3 bases, with 14 bases between them. Germline CDR1 is MDHEN and CDR2 is SYDVKM. The length of the CDR3 is 14 residues. For the CDR3, the DNA is TGTGCCAGCAGCTTCCCTTACAGGGACACTGAAGCTTTCTTT. It translates to CASSFPYRDTEAFF.

J is TRBJ2-1 and V is TRBV6-1, with 7 bases lining up with TRBD2. The CDR3 has 13 residues. V trimming: 7 bases; J trimming: 8 bases; junction bases outside the gene matches: 8. Germline assignment: CDR1 MNHNS and CDR2 SASEGT. The chain's CDR3 is CASNPAGAYEQFF. The CDR3 nucleotides are TGTGCCAGCAATCCCGCGGGAGCCTATGAGCAGTTCTTC.

This sequence joins TRBV7-9 and TRBJ1-2, with D possibly being TRBD1 (6 bases). The germline V and J ends were trimmed by 5 bases and 4 bases, with 23 bases remaining between them. Germline V lookup: CDR1 SEHNR, CDR2 FQNEAQ (reference sequence). This CDR3 spans 17 amino acids. The CDR3 loop reads CASSTGAGVHPLYGYTF. CDR3 sequence (DNA): TGTGCCAGCAGCACCGGGGCAGGGGTCCACCCCCTCTATGGCTACACCTTC. Filled out from reference TRBV7-9 and TRBJ1-2, the complete variable domain reads DTGVSQNPRHKITKRGQNVTFRCDPISEHNRLYWYRQTLGQGPEFLTYFQNEAQLEKSRLLSDRFSAERPKGSFSTLEIQRTEQGDSAMYLCASSTGAGVHPLYGYTFGSGTRLTVV.

The rearrangement uses TRBV9 and TRBJ1-6; D remains unclear. V was shortened by 3 bases and J by 0 bases, with 16 bases between the two germline ends. Germline V gene sequence: CDR1 SGDLS, CDR2 YYNGEE. The CDR3 length is 18 residues. DNA for the CDR3: TGTGCCAGCAGCGCAGGCCTAAGACATAGCTCCTATAATTCACCCCTCCACTTT. Amino acid sequence: CASSAGLRHSSYNSPLHF.

The chain recombines TRBV25-1 with TRBJ1-1; the D is unclear. Trimming pared 7 bases from V and 1 base from J, leaving 4 bases between. CDR1 is MGHDK, CDR2 SYGVNS, per germline. The CDR3 length is 11 residues. CDR3: CASIRNTEAFF. The CDR3 bases are TGTGCCAGCATCAGGAACACTGAAGCTTTCTTT.